This TCR beta chain was sequenced during a study of identical twins. Per germline, CDR1 MNHEY and CDR2 SMNVEV (reference sequence). V lost 5 bases to trimming and J lost 1 base; unmatched junction nucleotides: 3. The CDR3 extends over 14 amino acids. TCRdb used MiXCR to reprocess the 5' RACE reads, holding one entry per CDR3 protein. The sample shows 400,000 to 550,000 distinct CDR3 sequences, 20% to 30% of them seen only once. These data were also filed under a second study, of T cells expressing NK-cell markers. That work states: Dominant NKG2C+ clonotypes in a handful of donors made up roughly 1.0-7.0% of CD8+ T cells.

The rearrangement joins TRBV27 to TRBJ2-3; 7 bases are shared with TRBD2. The TCR sequence derives from a woman aged 18-30 years in good health. The sequenced sample consisted of CD4+ T cells sorted from blood. CDR3 nucleotide sequence: TGTGCCAGCAGTCAACGGGAGGGCACAGATACGCAGTATTTT. Encoded protein: CASSQREGTDTQYF.